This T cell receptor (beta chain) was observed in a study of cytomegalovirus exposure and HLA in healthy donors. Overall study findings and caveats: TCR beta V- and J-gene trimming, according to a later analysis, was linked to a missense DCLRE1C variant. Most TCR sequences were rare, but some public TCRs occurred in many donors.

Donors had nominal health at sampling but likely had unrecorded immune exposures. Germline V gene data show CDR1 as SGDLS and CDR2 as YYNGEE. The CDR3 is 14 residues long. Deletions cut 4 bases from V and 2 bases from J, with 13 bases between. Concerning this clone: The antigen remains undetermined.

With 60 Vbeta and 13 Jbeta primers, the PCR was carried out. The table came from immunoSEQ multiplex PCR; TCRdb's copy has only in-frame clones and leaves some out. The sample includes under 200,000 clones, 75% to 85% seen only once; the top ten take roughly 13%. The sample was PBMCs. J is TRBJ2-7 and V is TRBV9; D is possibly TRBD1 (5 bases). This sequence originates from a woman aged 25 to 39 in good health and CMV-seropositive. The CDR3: CASSPGAGPYEQYF. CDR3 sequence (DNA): TGTGCCAGCAGCCCCGGAGCAGGGCCCTACGAGCAGTACTTC.